This T cell receptor beta chain was found in a study of naive and memory T cell subsets. General study findings and limits: TCRs were reportedly recovered from both biopsy types, mostly tuberculin test sites.

This clonotype was counted many times. Its antigen is still unknown. As for treatment: skin biopsy from PPD injection site in Mantoux-positive individual. A UMI-containing oligonucleotide was joined by 3' ligation to the TCR cDNA template. Reverse transcription used DNase-treated unsorted total RNA, aiming for 1 to 1000 ng. Germline V CDR1 and CDR2: SGHTA, FQGNSA. V lost 5 bases, J lost 0 bases, and 18 bases lay in between. The CDR3 is 17 amino acids. Four PCR rounds used nested alpha and beta constant region primers plus the SP2 primer. TCRdb re-called the UMI-ligation and nested PCR reads with MiXCR, one entry per CDR3 protein. The profile shows 30,000 to 35,000 distinct CDR3 sequences, 5.5% to 7.5% of them singletons.

Specimen: skin, collected from a tuberculin skin test site. The clonotype was recovered from an adult in good health. The rearrangement links TRBV7-2 to TRBJ2-3; a possible D gene is TRBD1 (6 bases). The CDR3 DNA reads TGTGCCAGCAGCGATATGCGAACAGGGCCTAGCACAGATACGCAGTATTTT. Its translation is CASSDMRTGPSTDTQYF.